A selection of T cell receptor beta chains follows, all from one sample in a study of T-cell reconstitution after alpha-beta-depleted transplantation in children. TCRdb re-called the PCR reads through MiXCR, storing one row per CDR3 protein. The profile covers over 100,000 distinct CDR3 sequences, with about a tenth appearing a single time and roughly a third taken by the ten largest. The sequencing used PBMCs, collected before TCRalphabeta/CD19-depleted stem cell transplant. The receptors shown here come from a boy aged 2 to 10 with acute lymphoblastic leukemia, due to receive a stem cell transplant. CDR3s include the opening cysteine and the closing phenylalanine or tryptophan. D genes are given only for firm matches. Clone sizes are given selectively: once, few, many, or a class where the clone is expanded.

>few|TRBV18|.|TRBJ2-7
TGTGCCAGCTCACGAGAAGGCAGGGCCTACGAGCAGTACTTC
CASSREGRAYEQYF
>few|TRBV20-1|.|TRBJ1-1
TGCAGTGCCAGTCCGCGGACTGAAGCTTTCTTT
CSASPRTEAFF
>many|TRBV6-5|.|TRBJ1-5
TGTGCCAGCAGAGTTTGGGGGATTAATCAGCCCCAGCATTTT
CASRVWGINQPQHF
>few|TRBV5-5|.|TRBJ2-6
TGTGCCGCATCGAGGTTGGCAGGGGCCAACGTCCTGACTTTC
CAASRLAGANVLTF
>.|TRBV30|.|TRBJ1-4
TGTGCCTGGAGCCTAGTGGGCACTGAAAAACTGTTTTTT
CAWSLVGTEKLFF
>many|TRBV25-1|.|TRBJ2-1
TGTGCCAGCAGTCAGACTAGCAATGAGCAGTTCTTC
CASSQTSNEQFF
>many|TRBV5-1|.|TRBJ2-5
TGCGCCAGCAGCTTGGGACTCCTACAAGAGACCCAGTACTTC
CASSLGLLQETQYF
>many|TRBV20-1|TRBD1|TRBJ2-6
TGCAGTGCTAGATCGGGGTTTGACAGGGGACCGACGTCTGGGGCCAACGTCCTGACTTTC
CSARSGFDRGPTSGANVLTF
>.|TRBV19|.|TRBJ2-1
TGTGCCAGTGGGACTTCCTCCTACAATGAGCAGTTCTTC
CASGTSSYNEQFF
>.|TRBV10-2|.|TRBJ2-1
TGCGCCAGCAGTGAAAGCGGAAACTCCTACAATGAGCAGTTCTTC
CASSESGNSYNEQFF
>many|TRBV15|.|TRBJ1-3
TGTGCCACCAGCAGAGATAGGACTTGGAGAAACACCATATATTTT
CATSRDRTWRNTIYF
>many|TRBV5-1|.|TRBJ2-7
TGCGCCAGCAGCTTGGGTCGGGGCGACGAGCAGTACTTC
CASSLGRGDEQYF
>many|TRBV20-1|.|TRBJ1-4
TGCAGTGCTATACAGGTTAATGAGGAAAAACTGTTTTTT
CSAIQVNEEKLFF
>medium-sized|TRBV7-2|.|TRBJ1-2
TGTGCCAGCGGGGGATTTCAGATTAACTATGGCTACACCTTC
CASGGFQINYGYTF
>many|TRBV5-4|TRBD2|TRBJ2-1
TGTGCCAGCAGCTTGGAACCCTCGACTAGCGTAGAGCAGTTCTTC
CASSLEPSTSVEQFF
>few|TRBV20-1|TRBD1|TRBJ1-1
TGCAGTGCCGACGAACCAGGGGGCACTGAAGCTTTCTTT
CSADEPGGTEAFF
>.|TRBV4-2|TRBD2|TRBJ2-1
TGTGCCAGCAGCCAAGATTGGGCTAGCGGGAGTTCCTACAATGAGCAGTTCTTC
CASSQDWASGSSYNEQFF
>many|TRBV20-1|.|TRBJ2-3
TGCAGTGTTCACGGGAGCCATTCGGATACGCAGTATTTT
CSVHGSHSDTQYF
>.|TRBV24-1|.|TRBJ2-1
TGTGCCACCAGTGATTTGTCGGCGGGATACAATGAGCAGTTCTTC
CATSDLSAGYNEQFF
>many|TRBV7-9|.|TRBJ2-7
TGTGCCAGCAGCTTAATAGGGTCCCAGGCGCCCTACGAGCAGTACTTC
CASSLIGSQAPYEQYF
>few|TRBV2|TRBD1|TRBJ2-6
TGTGCCAGCAGTGGACAGGGCTCTGGGGCCAACGTCCTGACTTTC
CASSGQGSGANVLTF
>many|TRBV5-1|.|TRBJ2-2
TGCGCCAGCAGCTTGGCAGTCGGCCCGGGCACCGGGGAGCTGTTTTTT
CASSLAVGPGTGELFF
>few|TRBV10-3|TRBD1|TRBJ2-1
TGTGCCACCTCACAGGGGGCTAATGAGCAGTTCTTC
CATSQGANEQFF
>few|TRBV7-2|TRBD2|TRBJ2-3
TGTGCCAGCAGCCGGGAGGGACGGATCCGCACAGATACGCAGTATTTT
CASSREGRIRTDTQYF
>.|TRBV20-1|.|TRBJ2-7
TGCAGTGCTAGGCCCCGACTAGTTTCCGACGAGCAGTACTTC
CSARPRLVSDEQYF
>.|TRBV28|.|TRBJ1-6
TGTGCCAGCCTAGATTACTCGGGGTCCTATAATTCACCCCTCCACTTT
CASLDYSGSYNSPLHF
>few|TRBV3-1|TRBD2|TRBJ2-1
TGTGCCAGCAGCTTCTACGGGACTAGCGGCAGCTCCTACAATGAGCAGTTCTTC
CASSFYGTSGSSYNEQFF
>many|TRBV12-3/TRBV12-4|.|TRBJ2-2
TGTGCCAGCAGCCGGCTTGTGGGGCCCGGGGAGCTGTTTTTT
CASSRLVGPGELFF
>few|TRBV6-1|TRBD1|TRBJ1-5
TGTGCCACCTTGGGACAGGTACCCCAGCCCCAGCATTTT
CATLGQVPQPQHF
>many|TRBV5-1|TRBD2|TRBJ2-3
TGCGCCAGCAGCTTGGCCGCGGGAGCAGATACGCAGTATTTT
CASSLAAGADTQYF
>many|TRBV5-5|TRBD2|TRBJ2-1
TGTGCCAGCAGCTTGGGGGCCCGACTAGCGGGAAAGTACAATGAGCAGTTCTTC
CASSLGARLAGKYNEQFF
>few|TRBV7-2|.|TRBJ1-1
TGTGCCAGCAGCTTTTACACTGAAGCTTTCTTT
CASSFYTEAFF
>few|TRBV12-3/TRBV12-4|TRBD2|TRBJ2-2
TGTGCCAGCAGTTTATTCAATAGCGGGAGTGGGGAGCTGTTTTTT
CASSLFNSGSGELFF
>few|TRBV7-9|TRBD1|TRBJ2-1
TGTGCCAGCAGCTTAGTGGGACAGGGGGTCAATGAGCAGTTCTTC
CASSLVGQGVNEQFF
>few|TRBV27|.|TRBJ1-5
TGTGCCAGCAGTTTAAGGACGGCCAATCAGCCCCAGCATTTT
CASSLRTANQPQHF
>many|TRBV20-1|TRBD2|TRBJ2-7
TGCAGTGCTGGTCTAGCGGGATGGGGCGAGCAGTACTTC
CSAGLAGWGEQYF
>many|TRBV10-3|TRBD1|TRBJ2-5
TGTGCCATCAGTAGAACAGGGGGTGAGACCCAGTACTTC
CAISRTGGETQYF
>many|TRBV20-1|.|TRBJ2-7
TGCAGTGCTAGAGGTGGGGGGACGGCCGAGATGGGCTCCTACGAGCAGTACTTC
CSARGGGTAEMGSYEQYF
>few|TRBV12-3/TRBV12-4|.|TRBJ1-1
TGTGCCAGCAGTGCAAAAAGGGCCCTGGGGGACACTGAAGCTTTCTTT
CASSAKRALGDTEAFF
>few|TRBV7-9|.|TRBJ2-7
TGTGCCAGCAGCCCGGGACACGGACCCTCCTACGAGCAGTACTTC
CASSPGHGPSYEQYF
>few|TRBV20-1|.|TRBJ2-7
TGCAGTGCTAGAGATCCGGGGTCAGGCTACGAGCAGTACTTC
CSARDPGSGYEQYF
>.|TRBV15|.|TRBJ1-1
TGTGCCACGGGACTGTGGAACACTGAAGCTTTCTTT
CATGLWNTEAFF
>few|TRBV5-6|TRBD1|TRBJ1-2
TGTGCCAGCAGCGCACAGGGGATCTATGGCTACACCTTC
CASSAQGIYGYTF